These T cell receptor beta chains were read from a single sample in a study of identical twins. MiXCR was run by TCRdb on the 5' RACE reads, yielding one entry per CDR3 protein. The table lists hundreds of thousands of distinct CDR3 sequences, 8.6% of them singletons. The same sample was also used in a study of yellow fever vaccine responses in identical twins.

Sequenced input: PBMCs. The source of these receptors is a woman aged 18 to 35 in good health. Both conserved end residues are part of each CDR3. A D gene is named only where the DNA matches it firmly. Part of the rows lack a size; the others show once, few, many or a class for expanded clones.

D | J | V | size | CDR3 | DNA
NA | TRBJ2-7 | TRBV28 | many | CASSLSGPPYEQYF | TGTGCCAGCAGTTTATCCGGGCCCCCCTACGAGCAGTACTTC
TRBD2 | TRBJ2-1 | TRBV28 | NA | CASSLWGRGSNEQFF | TGTGCCAGCAGTTTATGGGGGAGGGGAAGCAATGAGCAGTTCTTC
NA | TRBJ1-3 | TRBV6-1 | few | CASTRGSGNTIYF | TGTGCCAGCACAAGGGGTTCTGGAAACACCATATATTTT
TRBD1 | TRBJ1-3 | TRBV12-3/TRBV12-4 | many | CASGFWTGSIGNTIYF | TGTGCCAGCGGGTTCTGGACAGGGTCGATCGGAAACACCATATATTTT
NA | TRBJ2-5 | TRBV20-1 | NA | CSASAGPPSSAQYF | TGCAGTGCTAGTGCAGGGCCCCCCTCTTCGGCCCAGTACTTC
NA | TRBJ2-7 | TRBV11-2 | NA | CASSLIPSYEQYF | TGTGCCAGCAGCTTAATCCCTAGTTACGAGCAGTACTTC
TRBD2 | TRBJ2-7 | TRBV7-8 | NA | CASSGGRTSGTVYEQYF | TGTGCCAGCAGCGGGGGTCGGACTAGCGGGACGGTATACGAGCAGTACTTC
NA | TRBJ2-1 | TRBV11-2 | few | CASSWGPERPGFF | TGTGCCAGCAGCTGGGGTCCAGAGCGCCCCGGGTTCTTC
TRBD1 | TRBJ2-7 | TRBV27 | few | CASGDRPHGEQYF | TGTGCCAGCGGGGACAGACCTCATGGCGAGCAGTACTTC
NA | TRBJ2-7 | TRBV27 | NA | CASSFTGYSYEQYF | TGTGCCAGCAGTTTCACAGGGTATTCCTACGAGCAGTACTTC
TRBD1 | TRBJ2-1 | TRBV5-1 | few | CASSSPGQGLRDEQFF | TGCGCCAGCAGCTCCCCGGGACAGGGTCTTCGGGATGAGCAGTTCTTC
TRBD2 | TRBJ2-3 | TRBV2 | NA | CASIAAGGTDTQYF | TGTGCCAGCATCGCGGCGGGGGGGACAGATACGCAGTATTTT
NA | TRBJ2-7 | TRBV29-1 | many | CSVWAGGYEQYF | TGCAGCGTGTGGGCCGGGGGCTACGAGCAGTACTTC
NA | TRBJ2-7 | TRBV7-2 | many | CASSFREQQYF | TGTGCCAGCAGCTTCAGGGAGCAGCAGTACTTC
NA | TRBJ2-2 | TRBV7-7 | few | CASRSGVGELFF | TGTGCTAGCCGATCGGGAGTCGGGGAGCTGTTTTTT